Listed below are T cell receptor beta chains from one sample, sequenced in a study of T cells in Graves' hyperthyroidism and ophthalmopathy. TCRdb reprocessed the multiplex PCR reads with MiXCR, giving one entry per CDR3 protein. The sample has hundreds of thousands of distinct CDR3 sequences; roughly 15% are singletons. The source material was blood. These TCRs come from a woman between 45 and 65 years old with Graves' ophthalmopathy. Each CDR3 is given with its conserved first and last residue. The order of the fields is CDR3 DNA, CDR3 protein, J gene, V gene, clone size, D gene. D genes are given only for firm matches. Not all rows give a size; the values are once, few, many and, for expanded clones, a class.

TGTGCCAGCAGCCCAACCCAGGCTGGGGCCCTTTTTGAGGGCTACACCTTC	CASSPTQAGALFEGYTF	TRBJ1-2	TRBV27	NA	NA
TGTGCCAGCAGTTTACGACTAACGGGACAAAACACCGGGGAGCTGTTTTTT	CASSLRLTGQNTGELFF	TRBJ2-2	TRBV28	many	NA
TGTGCCAGCACCTACAGGGAAACTGAAGCTTTCTTT	CASTYRETEAFF	TRBJ1-1	TRBV28	many	NA
TGCGCCAGCAGCTTAGAGGGAGTCAAAAACATTCAGTACTTC	CASSLEGVKNIQYF	TRBJ2-4	TRBV5-1	many	NA
TGTGCCAGTAAAACTAGCGGGACGGGAGGTACGCAGTATTTT	CASKTSGTGGTQYF	TRBJ2-3	TRBV19	few	TRBD2
TGTGCCAGCAGGACCACAGGGAAGCAGTACTTC	CASRTTGKQYF	TRBJ2-7	TRBV27	many	NA
TGCGCCAGCAGCCTGGCGTGGAACACCGGGGAGCTGTTTTTT	CASSLAWNTGELFF	TRBJ2-2	TRBV4-1	few	NA
TGTGCCAGCAGTGATGCGAGCAGAAGGAACTATAAGCAGTTCTTC	CASSDASRRNYKQFF	TRBJ2-1	TRBV2	NA	NA
TGTGCCAGCAGCTCATCTCCCCCTACTAGCGGGAGAAGTCGTCGCAATGAGCAGTTCTTC	CASSSSPPTSGRSRRNEQFF	TRBJ2-1	TRBV11-3	many	TRBD2
TGTGCCAGCAGTATGGCAACTGGGGTTTTCGGCACCTTC	CASSMATGVFGTF	TRBJ1-2	TRBV28	NA	NA
TGTGCCACCATGGTAGCGGGAGGGCCCTTTGGCACAGATACGCAGTATTTT	CATMVAGGPFGTDTQYF	TRBJ2-3	TRBV24-1	many	TRBD2
TGTGCCAGCCAGACAGGGATGAGCACTGAAGCTTTCTTT	CASQTGMSTEAFF	TRBJ1-1	TRBV10-3	many	TRBD1
TGTGCCAGCAGCCCCGGCAGGGAGAGCACTGAAGCTTTCTTT	CASSPGRESTEAFF	TRBJ1-1	TRBV7-9	NA	NA
TGTGCCAGCAGTGAAGTCTCCTACGAGCAGTACTTC	CASSEVSYEQYF	TRBJ2-7	TRBV6-1	many	NA
TGTGCCAGCAGTTTAGAAGTGGGACAGGGCGTCAATCAGCCCCAGCATTTT	CASSLEVGQGVNQPQHF	TRBJ1-5	TRBV12-3/TRBV12-4	many	TRBD1
TGCGCCAGCAGCCAAGGGATTCAGGTCTACGAGCAGTACTTC	CASSQGIQVYEQYF	TRBJ2-7	TRBV4-3	NA	NA
TGCAGTGCTAGAGATCGATCCGGAGGCACAGATACGCAGTATTTT	CSARDRSGGTDTQYF	TRBJ2-3	TRBV20-1	NA	NA
TGTGCCAGCAGCTCCTCTCCGCACGAGCAGTACTTC	CASSSSPHEQYF	TRBJ2-7	TRBV7-9	NA	NA
TGTGCCACCAGTTCGACTAGCGGGTCCTACAATGAGCAGTTCTTC	CATSSTSGSYNEQFF	TRBJ2-1	TRBV24-1	many	TRBD2
TGTGCCAGCAGCTCCTCACAGGGAGGTCCCTACGAGCAGTACTTC	CASSSSQGGPYEQYF	TRBJ2-7	TRBV7-3	many	NA
TGTGCCAGCAGCGGACAGGGGGCGTGGAACACTGAAGCTTTCTTT	CASSGQGAWNTEAFF	TRBJ1-1	TRBV7-9	many	TRBD1
TGCGCCAGCAGCCAAACAGGACAGGGATGGACTGAAGCTTTCTTT	CASSQTGQGWTEAFF	TRBJ1-1	TRBV4-1	NA	TRBD1
TGTGCCAGCAGCCTCCGTAGCGGGACGGAGTACGAGCAGTACTTC	CASSLRSGTEYEQYF	TRBJ2-7	TRBV7-2	many	TRBD2
TGCAGTGCTTGGACTAGCGGGAGGACCGACGAGACCCAGTACTTC	CSAWTSGRTDETQYF	TRBJ2-5	TRBV20-1	once	TRBD2
TGTGCCACCAGTGAATCGGGGACAGGACTCTATGGCTACACCTTC	CATSESGTGLYGYTF	TRBJ1-2	TRBV24-1	NA	TRBD1
TGTGCCAGCTCACCAAGGACAGGGACACCGAATTCACCCCTCCACTTT	CASSPRTGTPNSPLHF	TRBJ1-6	TRBV18	NA	TRBD1
TGCAGTGCTAGAGATGGGCGGAGTGAAGCTTTCTTT	CSARDGRSEAFF	TRBJ1-1	TRBV20-1	many	NA
TGTGCCAGCAGTTTAGCTGGCACAGCTAACTATGGCTACACCTTC	CASSLAGTANYGYTF	TRBJ1-2	TRBV12-3/TRBV12-4	many	NA
TGTGCCAGCAGCTTATCCGGGACAGGGGCAGATACGCAGTATTTT	CASSLSGTGADTQYF	TRBJ2-3	TRBV7-8	many	TRBD1
TGTGCCAGCAGTTTAATGCAGGGGATCGAAGATACGCAGTATTTT	CASSLMQGIEDTQYF	TRBJ2-3	TRBV28	many	NA
TGTGCCAGCAGCTTAATCGGACAGGGTAGTGAAGCTTTCTTT	CASSLIGQGSEAFF	TRBJ1-1	TRBV7-9	once	TRBD1
TGTGCCAGCACCTTGGCGGCGAGGCCTGAAGCTTTCTTT	CASTLAARPEAFF	TRBJ1-1	TRBV12-3/TRBV12-4	NA	NA
TGTGCCAGCAGCCGACGGAGACTAGCGGCGCTCCCCGGGGAGCTGTTTTTT	CASSRRRLAALPGELFF	TRBJ2-2	TRBV11-2	many	TRBD2
TGTGCCAGCAGTTACTCTCTGGCCACCTTC	CASSYSLATF	TRBJ1-2	TRBV6-6	NA	NA
TGTGCCAGCAGTTATCAGGGCCCCTTCTATGGCTACACCTTC	CASSYQGPFYGYTF	TRBJ1-2	TRBV28	many	NA
TGCAGCGGAAGGGACCGCCGAAGCTCCTACAATGAGCAGTTCTTC	CSGRDRRSSYNEQFF	TRBJ2-1	TRBV29-1	many	NA
TGTGCCAGCAGTGGACTAGCGGGACCCTCAACTACGCAGTATTTT	CASSGLAGPSTTQYF	TRBJ2-3	TRBV2	many	TRBD2
TGTGCCATCAGAGATACCCGGGACAGGACCTACAATGAGCAGTTCTTC	CAIRDTRDRTYNEQFF	TRBJ2-1	TRBV10-3	few	TRBD1
TGCAGCTCCGCAAGGGCGGGCAATGAGCAGTTCTTC	CSSARAGNEQFF	TRBJ2-1	TRBV20-1	many	NA
TGTGCCAGCAGTTCACCCACTAGCGGCAAGGCCTACGAGCAGTACTTC	CASSSPTSGKAYEQYF	TRBJ2-7	TRBV27	NA	TRBD2
TGTGCCAGCAGCGGGACGGACCGCGGGTTGAACATTCAGTACTTC	CASSGTDRGLNIQYF	TRBJ2-4	TRBV9	NA	NA
TGTGCCACCAGCAGAGTTTGGAGCAATCAGCCCCAGCATTTT	CATSRVWSNQPQHF	TRBJ1-5	TRBV15	NA	NA
TGCAGTGCTAGTCGAGCGCCCTACAATGAGCAGTTCTTC	CSASRAPYNEQFF	TRBJ2-1	TRBV20-1	NA	NA
TGTGCCAGCAGCTTAGACGTCCAGGGTGACACTGAAGCTTTCTTT	CASSLDVQGDTEAFF	TRBJ1-1	TRBV7-2	many	NA
TGTGCCAGCAGGGCCGGGACCAGGGAAAGCAATGAGCAGTTCTTC	CASRAGTRESNEQFF	TRBJ2-1	TRBV7-8	many	NA
TGTGCCAGCAGCAAGGGTGATAATAGCAATCAGCCCCAGCATTTT	CASSKGDNSNQPQHF	TRBJ1-5	TRBV5-8	many	NA
TGCAGTGCTAGAGAGTTCGTAGCCTCTGGGGCCAACGTCCTGACTTTC	CSAREFVASGANVLTF	TRBJ2-6	TRBV20-1	few	NA
TGCGCCAGCAGCTTAGAGGGACGCGCGGTCTACGAGCAGTACTTC	CASSLEGRAVYEQYF	TRBJ2-7	TRBV5-1	many	NA
TGTGCCAGCTCACCACCTGGCGGGAGGGGAGATACGCAGTATTTT	CASSPPGGRGDTQYF	TRBJ2-3	TRBV18	many	TRBD2
TGCGCCAGCAGCCAGACCGGGCCAGGCCTGCGCTCTGGGGCCAACGTCCTGACTTTC	CASSQTGPGLRSGANVLTF	TRBJ2-6	TRBV4-3	NA	NA
TGTGCCAGCAGTAACCCGGGACTAGCGGGAACAGATACGCAGTATTTT	CASSNPGLAGTDTQYF	TRBJ2-3	TRBV6-2/TRBV6-3	many	TRBD2
TGCAGCGTTGGCTTGAACACTGAAGCTTTCTTT	CSVGLNTEAFF	TRBJ1-1	TRBV29-1	many	NA